This is a list of T cell receptor beta chains from one sample in a study of blood T cell repertoires in COVID-19. The assay was immunoSEQ multiplex PCR, and TCRdb's table has in-frame clones only and misses some. The sample holds 230,000 or so clones, roughly 81% seen once. Sequencing used peripheral blood. The receptor set was obtained from a woman over 75 with COVID-19, enrolled during active disease. Each CDR3 is given with its conserved first and last residue. The D gene is left open where the match is weak. Only part of the rows carry a size: once, few, many, or a class if the clone is expanded.

J gene,D gene,V gene,clone size,CDR3 protein,CDR3 DNA
TRBJ2-4,NA,TRBV7-2,NA,CASSYQNRARAKNIQYF,TGTGCCAGCAGCTATCAGAACAGGGCACGAGCCAAAAACATTCAGTACTTC
TRBJ1-3,NA,TRBV28,NA,CASTPSGSSGNTIYF,TGTGCCAGCACCCCCAGTGGGAGCTCTGGAAACACCATATATTTT
TRBJ2-1,TRBD1,TRBV28,NA,CASSLIGGTGAYNEQFF,TGTGCCAGCAGTTTAATAGGTGGGACAGGGGCCTACAATGAGCAGTTCTTC
TRBJ1-1,TRBD1,TRBV20-1,NA,CSALTGEGAFF,TGCAGTGCTCTGACAGGGGAGGGTGCTTTCTTT
TRBJ1-6,NA,TRBV5-4,NA,CASSPQQGTPNSPLHF,TGTGCCAGCAGCCCGCAACAGGGTACACCCAATTCACCCCTCCACTTT
TRBJ1-1,TRBD1,TRBV10-3,once,CAISESSPGGSTEAFF,TGTGCCATCAGTGAGTCGAGCCCAGGGGGCTCCACTGAAGCTTTCTTT
TRBJ2-2,TRBD1,TRBV15,NA,CATSSKKGQGRAGELFF,TGTGCCACCAGCAGCAAGAAGGGACAGGGGAGAGCCGGGGAGCTGTTTTTT
TRBJ1-1,NA,TRBV14,NA,CASSSLGRGYTEAFF,TGTGCCAGCAGCTCCCTGGGCCGGGGATACACTGAAGCTTTCTTT
TRBJ1-1,TRBD1,TRBV9,NA,CASSLGQGAVRAEAFF,TGTGCCAGCAGCTTGGGACAGGGGGCTGTTCGTGCTGAAGCTTTCTTT
TRBJ2-2,TRBD1,TRBV10-3,NA,CAISYGGQDGELFF,TGTGCCATCAGTTATGGGGGACAGGACGGGGAGCTGTTTTTT
TRBJ1-1,NA,TRBV18,NA,CASSPGLTEAFF,TGTGCCAGCTCACCCGGACTGACTGAAGCTTTCTTT
TRBJ2-2,NA,TRBV6-6,NA,CASIKPGVANTGELFF,TGTGCCAGCATCAAGCCAGGGGTTGCCAACACCGGGGAGCTGTTTTTT
TRBJ1-6,TRBD1,TRBV2,once,CASSEMTGRGSSYNSPLHF,TGTGCCAGCAGTGAGATGACAGGGAGAGGGAGCTCCTATAATTCACCCCTCCACTTT
TRBJ2-7,NA,TRBV2,NA,CASRAGGAPEQYF,TGTGCCAGCAGAGCCGGGGGAGCGCCGGAGCAGTACTTC
TRBJ2-4,NA,TRBV11-2,NA,CASSWGLSVAKNIQYF,TGTGCCAGCAGCTGGGGACTTTCCGTAGCCAAAAACATTCAGTACTTC
TRBJ1-5,NA,TRBV27,NA,CASSSSFSQPQHF,TGTGCCAGCAGTTCCTCTTTCTCGCAGCCCCAGCATTTT
TRBJ1-2,NA,TRBV29-1,NA,CSVEALSYGYTF,TGCAGCGTTGAAGCGCTATCCTATGGCTACACCTTC
TRBJ1-1,NA,TRBV24-1,NA,CATQDTTEAFF,TGTGCCACCCAGGACACCACTGAAGCTTTCTTT
TRBJ1-2,TRBD1,TRBV7-2,NA,CASSPRPGTGNGYTF,TGTGCCAGCAGCCCCCGTCCCGGGACAGGGAACGGCTACACCTTC
TRBJ2-3,NA,TRBV27,NA,CASSFFDRRDTQYF,TGTGCCAGCAGTTTCTTCGACAGGAGAGATACGCAGTATTTT
TRBJ2-1,TRBD2,TRBV10-3,NA,CAISESTQLAGRFF,TGTGCCATCAGTGAGTCAACTCAACTAGCGGGACGGTTCTTC
TRBJ2-1,TRBD1,TRBV19,NA,CASSIGQGMNEQFF,TGTGCCAGTAGTATAGGACAGGGAATGAATGAGCAGTTCTTC
TRBJ2-2,TRBD1,TRBV4-3,NA,CASSRTGLTGELFF,TGCGCCAGCAGCCGGACAGGGCTCACCGGGGAGCTGTTTTTT
TRBJ2-5,NA,TRBV5-5,NA,CASSLGPPPETQYF,TGTGCCAGCAGCTTGGGGCCACCCCCAGAGACCCAGTACTTC
TRBJ2-7,TRBD1,TRBV7-2,NA,CASSSGTGWYEQYF,TGTGCCAGCAGCTCCGGGACAGGTTGGTACGAGCAGTACTTC
TRBJ1-2,NA,TRBV6-5,NA,CASRQTYGYTF,TGTGCCAGTAGACAGACTTATGGCTACACCTTC
TRBJ2-1,TRBD2,TRBV2,NA,CASSEVGTSRGANEQFF,TGTGCCAGCAGTGAAGTCGGGACTAGTCGGGGGGCCAATGAGCAGTTCTTC
TRBJ1-6,TRBD1,TRBV5-4,NA,CASSTDRGNSPLHF,TGTGCCAGCAGCACTGACAGGGGTAATTCACCCCTCCACTTT
TRBJ2-2,NA,TRBV7-9,NA,CARETARAGELFF,TGTGCCAGAGAAACAGCGCGGGCCGGGGAGCTGTTTTTT
TRBJ2-7,NA,TRBV21-1,NA,CASSKTHGGRTGDEQYF,TGTGCCAGCAGCAAAACTCATGGCGGGAGAACCGGCGACGAGCAGTACTTC
TRBJ2-2,NA,TRBV7-6,once,CASSSYGGATGELFF,TGTGCCAGCAGCTCTTATGGGGGGGCCACCGGGGAGCTGTTTTTT
TRBJ1-2,NA,TRBV10-1,NA,CARDLSPNYGYTF,TGCGCCAGGGACTTGAGCCCCAACTATGGCTACACCTTC
TRBJ2-3,NA,TRBV19,NA,CASSVVGSADTQYF,TGTGCCAGTAGTGTCGTGGGGAGCGCAGATACGCAGTATTTT
TRBJ2-7,TRBD1,TRBV7-2,NA,CASSRDRGFHEQYF,TGTGCCAGCAGCCGGGACAGGGGCTTCCACGAGCAGTACTTC
TRBJ2-3,TRBD2,TRBV9,NA,CASSQTSGRAQASDTQYF,TGTGCCAGCAGCCAAACTAGCGGGAGGGCCCAAGCATCAGATACGCAGTATTTT
TRBJ1-1,TRBD1,TRBV11-1,few,CASSSWTGRTEAFF,TGTGCCAGCAGCTCCTGGACAGGGCGGACTGAAGCTTTCTTT
TRBJ2-1,TRBD2,TRBV6-5,few,CASSQTGLAGNEQFF,TGTGCCAGCAGTCAGACCGGACTAGCGGGCAATGAGCAGTTCTTC
TRBJ2-5,NA,TRBV28,NA,CASSLTGSEETQYF,TGTGCCAGCAGTTTGACAGGTTCCGAAGAGACCCAGTACTTC
TRBJ1-5,NA,TRBV28,NA,CASSLPQRGPQHF,TGTGCCAGCAGTTTACCCCAGCGGGGGCCCCAGCATTTT
TRBJ1-5,NA,TRBV6-1,NA,CASSEVGRAREPQHF,TGTGCCAGCAGTGAAGTCGGCAGGGCTAGGGAGCCCCAGCATTTT
TRBJ2-7,NA,TRBV5-6,once,CASSLTGSYEQYF,TGTGCCAGCAGCTTGACAGGCTCCTACGAGCAGTACTTC
TRBJ2-3,NA,TRBV28,NA,CASSFQGRDTQYF,TGTGCCAGCAGTTTCCAGGGGCGGGATACGCAGTATTTT
TRBJ2-7,NA,TRBV18,NA,CASSPMGGGLDEQYF,TGTGCCAGCTCCCCTATGGGGGGGGGCCTTGACGAGCAGTACTTC
TRBJ1-1,NA,TRBV7-3,NA,CASSLTGGPTEAFF,TGTGCCAGCAGCTTAACTGGAGGACCGACTGAAGCTTTCTTT
TRBJ2-7,NA,TRBV30,once,CAWRGNYEQYF,TGTGCCTGGCGGGGAAACTACGAGCAGTACTTC
TRBJ2-5,TRBD2,TRBV5-1,NA,CASSFSFSGGEETQYF,TGCGCCAGCAGCTTCTCCTTTAGCGGGGGGGAAGAGACCCAGTACTTC